This paragraph reports one TCR beta chain. Between the trimmed V and J ends, which lost 1 base and 7 bases, there was a span of 4 bases. The germline V gene has CDR1 SGHVS and CDR2 FNYEAQ. CDR3 size: 12 residues. TCRdb's table, derived via immunoSEQ multiplex PCR, lists solely in-frame clones and lacks some. Seen here are approximately 360,000 clones, around 82% observed once, and the top ten hold around 7%. These data are taken from a study of Ad26.COV2.S vaccination and SARS-CoV-2 variants. Treatment denoted: roughly 20 received Ad26.COV2.S at low or high dose, single or two shots; 5 received placebo; per-sample allocation not given. Sample collection was performed on day 63 after the first vaccine or placebo injection.

This sequence originates from a person aged 18-65 years who received the Ad26.COV2.S COVID-19 vaccine or a placebo. The sample was peripheral blood, taken in a trial of Ad26.COV2.S vaccine versus placebo. The rearrangement links TRBV7-6 to TRBJ2-2; D is unresolved. The CDR3, as DNA: TGTGCCAGCAGCTTAGGTGTCGGGGAGCTGTTTTTT. Translating gives CASSLGVGELFF. The full variable domain, rest sourced from reference TRBV7-6 and TRBJ2-2, is GAGVSQSPRYKVTKRGQDVALRCDPISGHVSLYWYRQALGQGPEFLTYFNYEAQQDKSGLPNDRFSAERPEGSISTLTIQRTEQRDSAMYRCASSLGVGELFFGEGSRLTVL.